What follows describes a single TCR beta chain. Antigen: not known. This sample is part of a study of post-analysis software for immune sequencing data. General study points: Comparison of patients with controls showed five TRBV segments more frequent in patients, TRBV5-6, TRBV5-1 and TRBV20-1 among them.

Unique molecular identifiers featured in each of the TCR beta cDNA libraries. Via MiXCR, TCRdb re-called the PCR reads, giving one row per CDR3 protein. The table lists roughly 600,000 distinct CDR3 sequences, 40% to 50% of them singletons. V gave up 4 bases and J gave up 3 bases; unmatched junction bases: 12. CDR3 length: 16 residues. Germline values: CDR1 SGHTA, CDR2 FQGNSA. This sequence was found in a girl aged 10 to 17 with multiple sclerosis. The chain couples TRBV7-2 to TRBJ2-7; 7 bases align to TRBD2. The source material was blood. The chain's CDR3 is CASSSEGLSGSYEQYF. CDR3 nucleotide sequence: TGTGCCAGCAGCTCCGAGGGACTATCGGGGAGCTACGAGCAGTACTTC.